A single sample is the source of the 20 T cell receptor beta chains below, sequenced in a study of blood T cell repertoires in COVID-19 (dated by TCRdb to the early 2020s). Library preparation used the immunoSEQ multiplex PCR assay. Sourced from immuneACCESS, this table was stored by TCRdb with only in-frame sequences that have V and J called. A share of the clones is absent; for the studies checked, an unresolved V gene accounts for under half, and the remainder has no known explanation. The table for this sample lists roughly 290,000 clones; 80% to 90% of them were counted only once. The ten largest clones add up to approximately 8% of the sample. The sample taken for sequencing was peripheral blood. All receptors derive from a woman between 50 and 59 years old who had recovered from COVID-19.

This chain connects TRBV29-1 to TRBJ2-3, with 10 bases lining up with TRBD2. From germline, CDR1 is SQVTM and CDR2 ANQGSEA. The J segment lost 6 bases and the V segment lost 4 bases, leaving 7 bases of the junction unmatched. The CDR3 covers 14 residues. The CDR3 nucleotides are TGCAGCGTTGGCTGGACTAGCGGCGGGGATACGCAGTATTTT. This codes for CSVGWTSGGDTQYF.

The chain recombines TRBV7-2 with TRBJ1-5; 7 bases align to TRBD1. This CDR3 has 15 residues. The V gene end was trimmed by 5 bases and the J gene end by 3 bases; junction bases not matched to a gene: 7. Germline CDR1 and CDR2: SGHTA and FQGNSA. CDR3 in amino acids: CASSPRQGVNQPQHF. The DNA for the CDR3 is TGTGCCAGCAGCCCGAGACAGGGAGTCAATCAGCCCCAGCATTTT.

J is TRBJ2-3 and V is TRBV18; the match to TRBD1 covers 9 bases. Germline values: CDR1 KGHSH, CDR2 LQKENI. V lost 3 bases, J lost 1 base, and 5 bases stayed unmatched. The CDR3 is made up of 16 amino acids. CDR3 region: CASSPGTGIGTDTQYF. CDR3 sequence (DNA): TGTGCCAGCTCACCTGGGACAGGGATCGGCACAGATACGCAGTATTTT.

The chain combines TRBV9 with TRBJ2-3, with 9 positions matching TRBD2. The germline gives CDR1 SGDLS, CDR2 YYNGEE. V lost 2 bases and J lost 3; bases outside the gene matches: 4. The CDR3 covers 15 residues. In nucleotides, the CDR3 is TGTGCCAGCAGCGTCCAGCGGGGGGTTACAGATACGCAGTATTTT. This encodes CASSVQRGVTDTQYF.

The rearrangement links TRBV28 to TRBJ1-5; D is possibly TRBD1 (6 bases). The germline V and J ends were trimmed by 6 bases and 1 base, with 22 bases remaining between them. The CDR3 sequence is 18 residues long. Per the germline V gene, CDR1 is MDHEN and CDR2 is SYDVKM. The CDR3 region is CASSLTIVRGFSNQPQHF. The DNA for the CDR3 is TGTGCCAGCAGCCTCACTATAGTCAGGGGATTCAGCAATCAGCCCCAGCATTTT.

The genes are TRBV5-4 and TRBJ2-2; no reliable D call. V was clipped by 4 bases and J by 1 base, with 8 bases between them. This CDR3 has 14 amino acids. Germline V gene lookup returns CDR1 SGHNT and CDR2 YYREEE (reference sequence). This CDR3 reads CASSHYGNTGELFF. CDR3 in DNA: TGTGCCAGCAGCCACTATGGGAACACCGGGGAGCTGTTTTTT.

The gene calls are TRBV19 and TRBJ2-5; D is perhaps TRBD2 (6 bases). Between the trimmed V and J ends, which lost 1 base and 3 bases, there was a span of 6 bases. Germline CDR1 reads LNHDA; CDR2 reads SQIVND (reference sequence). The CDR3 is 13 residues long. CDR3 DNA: TGTGCCAGTAGTATAGCGGGGGAAGAGACCCAGTACTTC. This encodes CASSIAGEETQYF.

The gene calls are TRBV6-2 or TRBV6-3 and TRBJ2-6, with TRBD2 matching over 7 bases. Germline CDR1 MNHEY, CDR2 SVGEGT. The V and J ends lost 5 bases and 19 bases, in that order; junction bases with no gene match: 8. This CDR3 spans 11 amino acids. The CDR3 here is CASSHRGGVTF. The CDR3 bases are TGTGCCAGCAGTCATCGCGGGGGAGTTACTTTC.

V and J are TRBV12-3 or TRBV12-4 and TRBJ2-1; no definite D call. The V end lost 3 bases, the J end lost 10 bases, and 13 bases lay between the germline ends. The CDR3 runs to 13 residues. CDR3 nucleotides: TGTGCCAGCAGTTTTTTTGAGGTCGGGGAGCAGTTCTTC. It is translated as CASSFFEVGEQFF.

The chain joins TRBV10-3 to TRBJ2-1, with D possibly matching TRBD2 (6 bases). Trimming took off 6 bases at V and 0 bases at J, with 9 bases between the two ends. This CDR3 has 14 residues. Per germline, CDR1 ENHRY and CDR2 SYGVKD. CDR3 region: CAIRPGSSYNEQFF. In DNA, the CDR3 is TGTGCCATCAGGCCCGGGAGCTCCTACAATGAGCAGTTCTTC.

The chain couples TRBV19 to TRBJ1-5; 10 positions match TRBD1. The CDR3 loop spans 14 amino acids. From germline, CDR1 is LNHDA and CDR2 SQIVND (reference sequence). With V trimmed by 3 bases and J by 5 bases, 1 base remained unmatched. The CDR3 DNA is TGTGCCAGTAGTATGACAGGGGGCGATCAGCCCCAGCATTTT. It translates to CASSMTGGDQPQHF.

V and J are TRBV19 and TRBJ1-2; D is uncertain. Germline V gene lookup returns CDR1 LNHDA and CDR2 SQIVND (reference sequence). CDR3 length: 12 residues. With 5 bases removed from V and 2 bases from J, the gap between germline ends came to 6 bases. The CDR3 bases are TGTGCCAGTAGTGGGCAGAACTATGGCTACACCTTC. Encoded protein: CASSGQNYGYTF.

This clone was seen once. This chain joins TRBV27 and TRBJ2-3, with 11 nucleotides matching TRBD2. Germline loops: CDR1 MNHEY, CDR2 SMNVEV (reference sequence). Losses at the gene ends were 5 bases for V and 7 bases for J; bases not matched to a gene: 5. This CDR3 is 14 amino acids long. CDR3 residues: CASSRTSGGYTQYF. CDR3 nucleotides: TGTGCCAGCAGTCGCACTAGCGGGGGTTATACGCAGTATTTT.

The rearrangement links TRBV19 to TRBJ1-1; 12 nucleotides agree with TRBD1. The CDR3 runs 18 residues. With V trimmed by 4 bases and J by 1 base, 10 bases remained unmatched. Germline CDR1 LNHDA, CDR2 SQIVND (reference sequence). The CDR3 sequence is CASSRFGTGGVENTEAFF. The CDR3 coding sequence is TGTGCCAGTAGTAGGTTCGGGACAGGGGGCGTTGAGAACACTGAAGCTTTCTTT.

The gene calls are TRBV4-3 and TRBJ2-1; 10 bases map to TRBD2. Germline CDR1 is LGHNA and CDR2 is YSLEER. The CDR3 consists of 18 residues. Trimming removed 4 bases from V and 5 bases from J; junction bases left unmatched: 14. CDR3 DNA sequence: TGCGCCAGCAGCCCAAACCCGGCGGCTAGCGGGAGCGACAATGAGCAGTTCTTC. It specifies CASSPNPAASGSDNEQFF.

Written as DNA, the CDR3 is TGCAGCGTTTTAGACAGGGGGCATGGCTACACCTTC. This encodes CSVLDRGHGYTF. The V gene is TRBV29-1, the J gene TRBJ1-2; 10 bases fit TRBD1. Looked up from germline, CDR1 is SQVTM and CDR2 is ANQGSEA. V shed 5 bases, J shed 6 bases, and the junction held 3 bases outside the gene matches. CDR3 length: 12 residues.

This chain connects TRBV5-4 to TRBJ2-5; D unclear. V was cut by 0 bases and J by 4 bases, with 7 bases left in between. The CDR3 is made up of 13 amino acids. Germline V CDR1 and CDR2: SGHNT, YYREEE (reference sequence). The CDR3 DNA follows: TGTGCCAGCAGCTTGGGTAGTGGAGAGACCCAGTACTTC. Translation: CASSLGSGETQYF.

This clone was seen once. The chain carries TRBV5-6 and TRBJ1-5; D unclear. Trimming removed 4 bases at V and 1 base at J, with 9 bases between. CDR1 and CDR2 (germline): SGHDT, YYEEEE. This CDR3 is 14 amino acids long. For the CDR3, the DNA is TGTGCCAGCAGCACGGGGTGGAGCAATCAGCCCCAGCATTTT. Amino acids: CASSTGWSNQPQHF. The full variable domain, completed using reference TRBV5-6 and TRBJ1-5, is DAGVTQSPTHLIKTRGQQVTLRCSPKSGHDTVSWYQQALGQGPQFIFQYYEEEERQRGNFPDRFSGHQFPNYSSELNVNALLLGDSALYLCASSTGWSNQPQHFGDGTRLSIL.

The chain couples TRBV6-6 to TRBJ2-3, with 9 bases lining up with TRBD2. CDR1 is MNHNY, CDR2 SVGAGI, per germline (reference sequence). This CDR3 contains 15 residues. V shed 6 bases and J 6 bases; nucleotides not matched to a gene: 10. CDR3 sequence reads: CASSPSGGMGDTQYF. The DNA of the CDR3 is TGTGCCAGCAGCCCCAGCGGGGGGATGGGGGATACGCAGTATTTT.

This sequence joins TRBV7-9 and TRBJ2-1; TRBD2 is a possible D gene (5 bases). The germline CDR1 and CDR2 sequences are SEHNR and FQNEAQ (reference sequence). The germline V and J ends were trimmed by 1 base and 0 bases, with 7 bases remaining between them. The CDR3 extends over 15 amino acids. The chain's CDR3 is CASSLVGSSYNEQFF. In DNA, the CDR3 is TGTGCCAGCAGCTTAGTTGGGAGCTCCTACAATGAGCAGTTCTTC.